These 17 T cell receptor beta chains were sequenced from one sample in a study of B cell selection in AIRE deficiency. The method was immunoSEQ multiplex PCR; TCRdb's version includes in-frame clones alone and lacks a portion of them. In the table there are about 24,000 clones, around 96% of which are singletons. Sorting defined conventional CD4 T cells as CD4+CD127+. Sequencing used CD4+CD127+ conventional T cells sorted from PBMCs. The receptors derive from a human donor in good health.

The chain recombines TRBV27 with TRBJ1-1; 7 nucleotides match TRBD1. The CDR3 consists of 17 residues. V was pared by 4 bases and J by 3 bases, with 14 bases of the junction left unmatched. Germline CDR1 is MNHEY and CDR2 is SMNVEV (reference sequence). The CDR3: CASSSSPGQPGDTEAFF. The DNA of the CDR3 is TGTGCCAGCAGTTCGTCCCCGGGACAGCCGGGGGACACTGAAGCTTTCTTT.

This sequence joins TRBV7-9 and TRBJ1-6, with TRBD1 identical over 11 bases. V gave up 7 bases and J gave up 10 bases; unmatched junction bases: 9. Germline V gene data show CDR1 as SEHNR and CDR2 as FQNEAQ (reference sequence). The CDR3 is 15 amino acids. This CDR3 reads CASTYGQGARSPLHF. The CDR3 DNA follows: TGTGCCAGCACCTACGGACAGGGGGCTCGGTCACCCCTCCACTTT.

V gene TRBV11-2 combines with J gene TRBJ1-6; 9 bases match TRBD1. The length of the CDR3 is 16 residues. Per the germline V gene, CDR1 is SGHAT and CDR2 is FQNNGV. With 4 bases clipped from V and 4 bases from J, the junction kept 5 bases outside the gene matches. The CDR3 sequence is CASSSGQGEYNSPLHF. In nucleotides, the CDR3 is TGTGCCAGCAGCTCGGGACAGGGCGAATATAATTCACCCCTCCACTTT.

The chain links TRBV11-2 to TRBJ1-1; 7 bases fit TRBD1. After removal of 2 bases from V and 1 base from J, the junction contained 4 bases not matched to a gene. The length of the CDR3 is 15 residues. CDR1 and CDR2 from the germline V gene are SGHAT and FQNNGV. CDR3 sequence reads: CASSLSAGGNTEAFF. The CDR3 DNA sequence: TGTGCCAGCAGCTTATCCGCAGGGGGGAACACTGAAGCTTTCTTT.

The chain carries TRBV13 and TRBJ2-1, with 11 positions matching TRBD2. The CDR3 is made up of 15 amino acids. J lost 9 bases, V lost 5 bases, and 9 bases had no gene match. Germline V gene lookup returns CDR1 PRHDT and CDR2 FYEKMQ (reference sequence). The CDR3 DNA reads as TGTGCCAGCAGCCGTAGCGGGGGGGCCGTGGGTGAGCAGTTCTTC. This translates into CASSRSGGAVGEQFF.

V and J are TRBV6-5 and TRBJ2-5, with 8 bases lining up with TRBD1. The ends lost 3 bases at V and 5 bases at J; junction bases unmatched: 8. The CDR3 spans 15 residues. Germline loops: CDR1 MNHEY, CDR2 SVGAGI. The CDR3 DNA reads as TGTGCCAGCAGTTATGGGGGACAGGAGGGGGAGACCCAGTACTTC. Amino acids: CASSYGGQEGETQYF.

This clone was observed a single time. The chain uses TRBV11-2 and TRBJ2-7; D unresolved. The CDR3 is made up of 14 amino acids. Germline V CDR1 and CDR2: SGHAT, FQNNGV. V lost 5 bases and J 0 bases, leaving 11 bases between the germline ends. As DNA, the CDR3 is TGTGCCAGCAGCCGAGACACTCACTCCTACGAGCAGTACTTC. Amino acid sequence: CASSRDTHSYEQYF.

CDR3 sequence reads: CASSPDGTEAFF. The CDR3 region has the DNA TGTGCCAGCAGCCCCGATGGCACTGAAGCTTTCTTT. The V call is TRBV9, the J call TRBJ1-1; D remains ambiguous. The V gene lost 4 bases and the J gene lost 4 bases, with 8 bases spanning the gap. Germline lookup yields CDR1 SGDLS and CDR2 YYNGEE. This CDR3 has 12 amino acids.

This clone was detected only once. J is TRBJ2-5 and V is TRBV2; D is undetermined. Trimming removed 2 bases at V and 4 bases at J, with 11 bases between. The CDR3 is made up of 14 amino acids. CDR1 SNHLY and CDR2 FYNNEI come from the germline V gene. CDR3 DNA sequence: TGTGCCAGCAGTGAAATGGGTAGGCGAGAGACCCAGTACTTC. Protein sequence: CASSEMGRRETQYF.

The genes are TRBV6-5 and TRBJ2-5; D is ambiguous. Germline lookup yields CDR1 MNHEY and CDR2 SVGAGI. CDR3 length: 14 amino acids. The V gene lost 0 bases and the J gene lost 4 bases, with 9 bases spanning the gap. The CDR3 DNA reads as TGTGCCAGCAGTTACTCGTATGAATTAGAGACCCAGTACTTC. Translated, it gives CASSYSYELETQYF.

CDR3 amino acids: CASSPGNSGANVLTF. The CDR3 DNA reads TGTGCCAGCAGTCCCGGGAACTCTGGGGCCAACGTCCTGACTTTC. This chain uses TRBV7-2 with TRBJ2-6, with D possibly being TRBD2 (5 bases). Germline V lookup: CDR1 SGHTA, CDR2 FQGNSA. The length of the CDR3 is 15 residues. V gave up 6 bases and J gave up 0 bases, with 9 bases separating them.

Written as DNA, the CDR3 is TGTGCCAGCCGATCGGACAGACTTGCAACTAATGAAAAACTGTTTTTT. It codes for CASRSDRLATNEKLFF. The rearrangement links TRBV19 to TRBJ1-4; D may be TRBD1 (6 bases). This CDR3 has 16 residues. Trimming left V 9 bases short and J 0 bases short, with 17 bases between. The germline V gene encodes CDR1 LNHDA and CDR2 SQIVND (reference sequence).

The CDR3 spells CASTLAPDYGYTF. CDR3 DNA sequence: TGTGCCAGCACCCTTGCCCCGGACTATGGCTACACCTTC. The chain employs TRBV13 and TRBJ1-2; D is ambiguous. CDR3 size: 13 residues. V lost 7 bases and J lost 3, with 12 bases in between. CDR1 PRHDT and CDR2 FYEKMQ come from the germline V gene (reference sequence).

Concerning this clone: One junction end disagrees with the germline gene, perhaps due to a read error. CDR3 protein: CASSLRSGQGAEEFF. Written as DNA, the CDR3 is TGCGCCAGCAGCTTGAGGTCGGGACAGGGGGCTGAGGAGTTCTTC. The chain couples TRBV5-1 to TRBJ2-1, with TRBD1 matching over 12 bases. The CDR3 covers 15 residues. CDR1 and CDR2 (germline): SGHRS, YFSETQ.

The chain carries TRBV7-3 and TRBJ2-3; D may correspond to TRBD1 or TRBD2 (5 bases each). CDR1 and CDR2 (germline): SGHTA, FQGTGA. The V end was cut by 7 bases, the J end by 2 bases, with 19 bases between. This CDR3 has 16 residues. This CDR3 reads CASNSAPGRVTDTQYF. The CDR3 DNA sequence: TGTGCCAGCAACTCAGCTCCGGGACGAGTCACAGATACGCAGTATTTT.

This clone was seen just once. V usage is TRBV11-2 and J usage is TRBJ2-1; no definite D call. CDR3 length: 14 amino acids. Trimming shortened V by 8 bases and J by 4 bases, and 15 bases separated the two germline ends. Germline values: CDR1 SGHAT, CDR2 FQNNGV. The DNA of the CDR3 is TGTGCCAGCGGGAAAGAGCTCTTATACAATGAGCAGTTCTTC. Amino acids: CASGKELLYNEQFF. The full variable domain, completed using reference TRBV11-2 and TRBJ2-1, is EAGVAQSPRYKIIEKRQSVAFWCNPISGHATLYWYQQILGQGPKLLIQFQNNGVVDDSQLPKDRFSAERLKGVDSTLKIQPAKLEDSAVYLCASGKELLYNEQFFGPGTRLTVL.

The chain combines TRBV19 with TRBJ1-2, with 9 bases identical to TRBD1. The CDR3 runs 15 residues. Germline V gives CDR1 LNHDA, CDR2 SQIVND (reference sequence). The V segment lost 3 bases and the J segment 4 bases; nucleotides outside the gene matches: 6. For the CDR3, the DNA is TGTGCCAGTAGTATTTGGGACAGGGAGACCTATGGCTACACCTTC. This encodes CASSIWDRETYGYTF.